The sequence of this T cell receptor beta chain was determined in a study of shared clonotypes between healthy human individuals. Findings and caveats of the study: Generally, estimated richness proved larger in naive subsets than it did in memory subsets.

Per the authors' pipeline: Junction-only immunoSEQ data arrived without quality scores, meaning filtering differed. The table came from immunoSEQ multiplex PCR; TCRdb's copy has only in-frame clones and leaves some out. V, J and clone size derive from that table, while D and trimming were established from the DNA sequence. The sample carries some 2,100,000 clones, approximately 94% recorded once. Study donors comprised healthy, HIV-negative adults devoid of recent acute infection or vaccination. Points on this clone: Antigen specificity is unknown.

This receptor was taken from a man between 18 and 29 years old in good health. Sequencing used naive CD4+ T cells sorted from blood. Subset indicated: CD45RA+ positively selected.

The CDR3 is CASSLEPGDYNEQFF. In DNA form, the CDR3 reads TGTGCCAGCAGCTTAGAGCCCGGAGACTACAATGAGCAGTTCTTC. V usage is TRBV7-2 and J usage is TRBJ2-1; unclear D gene. Trimming took off 1 base at V and 3 bases at J, with 10 bases between the two ends. CDR3 length: 15 residues. Germline V gene data show CDR1 as SGHTA and CDR2 as FQGNSA.